This record concerns one TCR beta chain sequence. The CDR3 has 15 residues. Germline V gene lookup returns CDR1 SGHAT and CDR2 FQNNGV. J gave up 0 bases and V 5 bases, and 3 bases lay outside the gene matches. The PCR contained 60 Vbeta and 13 Jbeta primers. Using immunoSEQ multiplex PCR, the repertoire was profiled, and TCRdb retains in-frame clones only, with some absent. The table has about 150,000 clones, roughly 80% seen once. The sample belongs to a study of cytomegalovirus exposure and HLA in healthy donors. Sequenced input: PBMCs. V gene TRBV11-2 combines with J gene TRBJ2-1; TRBD1 matches 8 bases. This sequence was found in a man younger than 45 in good health and CMV-seropositive. The CDR3 DNA reads TGTGCCAGCAGCCTGGACAGGGCCTCCTACAATGAGCAGTTCTTC. Its translation is CASSLDRASYNEQFF.